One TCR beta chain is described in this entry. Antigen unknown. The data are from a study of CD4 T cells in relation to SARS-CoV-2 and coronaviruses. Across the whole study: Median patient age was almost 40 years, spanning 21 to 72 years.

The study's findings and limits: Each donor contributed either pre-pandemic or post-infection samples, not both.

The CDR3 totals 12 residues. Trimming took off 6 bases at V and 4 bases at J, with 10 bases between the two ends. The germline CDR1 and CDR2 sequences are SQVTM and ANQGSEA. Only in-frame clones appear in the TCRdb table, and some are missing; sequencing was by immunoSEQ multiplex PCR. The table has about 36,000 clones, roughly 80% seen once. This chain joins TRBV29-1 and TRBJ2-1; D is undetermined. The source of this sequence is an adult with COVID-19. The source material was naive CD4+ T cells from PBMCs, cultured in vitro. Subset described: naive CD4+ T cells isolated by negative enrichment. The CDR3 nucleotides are TGCAGCGTCACCTATCAGTACAATGAGCAGTTCTTC. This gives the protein CSVTYQYNEQFF.